This T cell receptor (beta chain) was sequenced for a study of cytomegalovirus exposure and HLA in healthy donors. Across the whole study: In terms of ancestry, the Caucasian-associated cluster contained more than 65% of the 350 to 450 genotyped donors. Broader study findings: Later work associated 16,951 TCR beta sequences with HLA alleles at 0.05 false discovery rate. Some TCR beta chains (around 160 of them) were listed as cytomegalovirus-associated.

Germline V lookup: CDR1 SGHTA, CDR2 FQGTGA. This CDR3 is built from 14 residues. V gave up 2 bases and J gave up 4 bases, with 11 bases separating them. Comments on this clone: Its specificity is unknown.

It was with 60 Vbeta and 13 Jbeta primers that the PCR ran. Sequenced by immunoSEQ multiplex PCR; TCRdb stores in-frame clones only, minus some. Of about 160,000 clones in the sample, around 65% are singletons; the top ten hold 2.5% to 3%. The source material was PBMCs. The receptor was derived from a woman aged 40 to 50 in good health and CMV-seropositive. V usage is TRBV7-3 and J usage is TRBJ1-1; D is perhaps TRBD1 (6 bases). CDR3 nucleotides: TGTGCCAGCAGCTTAGCAGGGGACGGCACTGAAGCTTTCTTT. Residues: CASSLAGDGTEAFF.